This T cell receptor (beta chain) was recorded in a study of T cells after yellow fever vaccination. As regards this clonotype: Its antigen remains unidentified.

General study results and limits: The presence of abundant clonotypes contaminating from the bulk population was possible in FACS-sorted repertoires.

TCRdb redid the calling of the 5' RACE reads with MiXCR, one entry per CDR3 protein. The sample contains roughly 500,000 distinct CDR3 sequences, approximately 21% of which appear only once. Germline lookup yields CDR1 SGHVS and CDR2 FNYEAQ. This CDR3 comprises 15 residues. V lost 5 bases and J lost 1, with 13 bases in between. This sample comprised PBMCs, obtained 15 days after the yellow fever booster vaccination. The chain joins TRBV7-6 to TRBJ2-3; the D gene is possibly TRBD2 (6 bases). The receptor's source is a man aged 30-40 years who received the YFV17D yellow fever vaccine. As DNA, the CDR3 is TGTGCCAGCAGCACCTCGGGACTCCGCACAGATACGCAGTATTTT. Translation gives CASSTSGLRTDTQYF.